Shown below are 15 T cell receptor beta chains from a single sample sequenced in a study of T cell repertoires in cytomegalovirus infection. Using its own MiXCR run on the reads, TCRdb lists one record per CDR3 protein. The data contain around 440,000 distinct CDR3 sequences, around 10% of them singletons. Material: PBMCs. Receptor source: a human donor in good health (CMV status not recorded). Some clones in this sample may be carry-over from other donors' samples.

This chain links TRBV9 with TRBJ2-2; 9 bases line up with TRBD1. The CDR3 is 18 amino acids. V shed 4 bases and J 7 bases; nucleotides not matched to a gene: 17. Germline V gene sequence: CDR1 SGDLS, CDR2 YYNGEE. Here the CDR3 DNA reads TGTGCCAGCAGCCGCCATCCGGGACAGGGAAGTAGCGACGGGGAGCTGTTTTTT. Its protein product is CASSRHPGQGSSDGELFF.

This clonotype was observed many times. This chain uses TRBV28 with TRBJ2-1; TRBD2 matches at 12 bases. CDR1 and CDR2 (germline): MDHEN, SYDVKM. After removal of 8 bases from V and 0 bases from J, the junction contained 8 bases not matched to a gene. This CDR3 contains 17 residues. CDR3 region: CASGGLAGQSSYNEQFF. CDR3 nucleotides: TGTGCCAGCGGAGGACTAGCGGGGCAAAGCTCCTACAATGAGCAGTTCTTC.

The V and J genes are TRBV6-1 and TRBJ1-2; TRBD1 is a possible D gene (5 bases). The CDR3 covers 17 residues. Per germline, CDR1 MNHNS and CDR2 SASEGT. The ends were cut back, 2 bases at V and 8 bases at J, with 24 bases in the middle. The CDR3 loop is CASSEPFSGTLSGGYTF. The CDR3 nucleotides read TGTGCCAGCAGTGAACCGTTCTCCGGGACTTTATCAGGAGGCTACACCTTC.

This clonotype was seen ten or more times. The chain combines TRBV12-3 or TRBV12-4 with TRBJ2-6; D ambiguous. The CDR3 loop spans 15 amino acids. Trimming removed 6 bases from V and 2 bases from J, with 11 bases in between. CDR3 DNA: TGTGCCAGCAGCTCCGGACCCCCTGGGGCCAACGTCCTGACTTTC. Translated: CASSSGPPGANVLTF.

This clonotype was seen many times. Here the CDR3 DNA reads TGTGCCAGTAGTATAGAAGGGGCGGGAGCTAGTCCAAGCACAGATACGCAGTATTTT. It translates to CASSIEGAGASPSTDTQYF. V is TRBV19 and J is TRBJ2-3; 7 nucleotides line up with TRBD2. The J segment lost 0 bases and the V segment lost 0 bases, leaving 12 bases of the junction unmatched. CDR3 length: 19 residues. CDR1 LNHDA and CDR2 SQIVND come from the germline V gene (reference sequence).

There are a few counts of this clonotype. V gene TRBV19 combines with J gene TRBJ2-3, with 9 positions matching TRBD2. The CDR3 runs 15 residues. J was trimmed by 6 bases and V by 5 bases; bases with no gene match: 9. Germline V gene data show CDR1 as LNHDA and CDR2 as SQIVND (reference sequence). The CDR3 DNA follows: TGTGCCAGTAGTGTACAGGCTAGCGGGAAGGATACGCAGTATTTT. Translation: CASSVQASGKDTQYF.

The chain uses TRBV9 and TRBJ2-7; tentative D call: TRBD1 (6 bases). CDR3 length: 15 residues. The germline V and J ends were trimmed by 1 base and 1 base, with 12 bases remaining between them. Per the germline V gene, CDR1 is SGDLS and CDR2 is YYNGEE. In DNA form, the CDR3 reads TGTGCCAGCAGCGTAACAGGGAAGTGGTCCTACGAGCAGTACTTC. Its translation: CASSVTGKWSYEQYF.

This clonotype was found many times. The chain employs TRBV7-8 and TRBJ1-3; 7 nucleotides line up with TRBD1. After removal of 4 bases from V and 0 bases from J, the junction contained 6 bases not matched to a gene. Germline V lookup: CDR1 SGHVS, CDR2 FQNEAQ. The CDR3 runs 16 residues. The CDR3 loop reads CASSSQTGYSGNTIYF. The DNA of the CDR3 is TGTGCCAGCAGCTCACAGACAGGGTACTCTGGAAACACCATATATTTT.

In its sample, this clonotype was seen many times. The chain couples TRBV19 to TRBJ1-5; 10 nucleotides line up with TRBD1. Germline trimming cut 9 bases from V and 7 bases from J; bases unmatched to any gene: 6. This CDR3 is 13 amino acids long. In germline, CDR1 is LNHDA, CDR2 SQIVND (reference sequence). CDR3 in DNA: TGTGCCAGCACGGGACAGGGGTACCAGCCCCAGCATTTT. Protein sequence: CASTGQGYQPQHF.

The chain uses TRBV2 and TRBJ2-6; D possibly matches TRBD1 or TRBD2 (5 bases each). Trimming removed 10 bases at V and 4 bases at J, with 11 bases between. The CDR3 runs to 13 residues. Looked up from germline, CDR1 is SNHLY and CDR2 is FYNNEI. CDR3 region: CATRGDGANVLTF. The CDR3 DNA sequence: TGTGCCACCCGGGGCGACGGGGCCAACGTCCTGACTTTC. Complete variable domain (other parts from reference TRBV2 and TRBJ2-6): EPEVTQTPSHQVTQMGQEVILRCVPISNHLYFYWYRQILGQKVEFLVSFYNNEISEKSEIFDDQFSVERPDGSNFTLKIRSTKLEDSAMYFCATRGDGANVLTFGAGSRLTVL.

This clonotype was found a few times. The V gene is TRBV13, the J gene TRBJ2-2; 8 bases match TRBD1. Unmatched junction bases numbered 8, after V lost 0 bases and J lost 2 bases. Germline lookup yields CDR1 PRHDT and CDR2 FYEKMQ (reference sequence). The CDR3 runs to 18 residues. The CDR3 region is CASSLGRRTGHNTGELFF. The CDR3 DNA reads as TGTGCCAGCAGCTTAGGGCGGAGGACAGGGCATAACACCGGGGAGCTGTTTTTT.

This clonotype was seen at least ten times. The rearrangement uses TRBV7-9 and TRBJ1-5; tentative D call: TRBD1 (6 bases). CDR3 length: 14 amino acids. V was clipped by 0 bases and J by 8 bases, with 11 bases between them. Germline CDR1 reads SEHNR; CDR2 reads FQNEAQ (reference sequence). CDR3 DNA sequence: TGTGCCAGCAGCTTAGCCGGGGGCGCAGAGCCCCAGCATTTT. Residues: CASSLAGGAEPQHF.

This clonotype was observed a handful of times. This chain joins TRBV9 and TRBJ2-7; perhaps TRBD2 as D (6 bases). Germline assignment: CDR1 SGDLS and CDR2 YYNGEE. The CDR3 consists of 15 residues. With 4 bases removed from V and 5 bases from J, the gap between germline ends came to 19 bases. CDR3 in DNA: TGTGCCAGCAGCCGGGTCGGAGGGAATAACGACGAGCAGTACTTC. It yields the protein CASSRVGGNNDEQYF.

This clonotype has only a few counts. The V call is TRBV29-1, the J call TRBJ2-5; 11 positions agree with TRBD2. The CDR3 sequence is 15 residues long. Germline CDR1 reads SQVTM; CDR2 reads ANQGSEA. V lost 3 bases, J lost 3 bases, and 6 bases stayed unmatched. This CDR3 reads CSVDHGTSGEETQYF. The CDR3 DNA is TGCAGCGTTGATCATGGGACTAGCGGTGAAGAGACCCAGTACTTC.

This clonotype has ten or more counts. V and J are TRBV10-3 and TRBJ2-1; 7 positions match TRBD1. This CDR3 comprises 15 residues. Unmatched junction bases numbered 6, after V lost 2 bases and J lost 5 bases. The germline V gene has CDR1 ENHRY and CDR2 SYGVKD. CDR3 bases: TGTGCCATCAGTGAGGCCGGGACAGACCACAATGAGCAGTTCTTC. Translation gives CAISEAGTDHNEQFF.